The clone carrying this T cell receptor beta chain was counted once. The record originates from a study of blood T cell repertoires in COVID-19. How the authors handled the data: By means of reference gene primer amplification, nucleated cell counts were estimated. Clones were sequenced by immunoSEQ multiplex PCR, and TCRdb holds only the in-frame ones, with some missing. V and J calls and clone size are given by that table; D and trimming were obtained from the DNA. Found here are over 65,000 clones, less than 85% of them singletons; the top ten hold 15% to 20%. There are 16 residues in the CDR3. Trimming removed 4 bases from V and 5 bases from J; junction bases left unmatched: 13. The V gene's germline CDR1 is SGHNT and CDR2 YYREEE (reference sequence).

The chain has TRBV5-4 and TRBJ2-5, with TRBD1 matching over 8 bases. Input material: peripheral blood. This receptor was identified in a man aged 80 or over with active COVID-19. The CDR3 spells CASSPGDRQNLETQYF. CDR3 nucleotides: TGTGCCAGCAGCCCGGGGGACAGGCAAAATTTGGAGACCCAGTACTTC.